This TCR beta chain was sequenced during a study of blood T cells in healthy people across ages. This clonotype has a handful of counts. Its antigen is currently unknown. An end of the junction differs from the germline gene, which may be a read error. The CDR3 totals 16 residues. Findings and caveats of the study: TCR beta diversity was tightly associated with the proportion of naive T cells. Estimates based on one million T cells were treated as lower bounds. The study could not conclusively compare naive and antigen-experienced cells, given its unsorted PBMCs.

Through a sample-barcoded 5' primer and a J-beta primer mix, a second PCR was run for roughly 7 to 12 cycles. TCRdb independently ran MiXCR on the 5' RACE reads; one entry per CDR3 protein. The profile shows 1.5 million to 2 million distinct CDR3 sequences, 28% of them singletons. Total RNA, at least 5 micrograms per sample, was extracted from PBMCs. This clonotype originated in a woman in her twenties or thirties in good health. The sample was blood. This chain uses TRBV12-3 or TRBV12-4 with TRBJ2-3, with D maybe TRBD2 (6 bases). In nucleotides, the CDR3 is TGTGCCGGCAGTTTACAAACTAGCATCTACACAGATGCGCAGTATTTT. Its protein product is CAGSLQTSIYTDAQYF.